The entry that follows covers one T cell receptor beta chain sequence. A read error may account for a junction end that differs from germline. This CDR3 spans 11 amino acids. The germline V gene encodes CDR1 KGHDR and CDR2 SFDVKD. The data originate from a study of blood T cell repertoires in COVID-19. About the study: Acute and convalescent COVID-19 specimens originated in the United States, Italy and Spain. PBMCs, B-cell-depleted T cells, or T cells provided the cDNA or gDNA that made up the material.

Original handling: Reference gene primer amplification gave nucleated cell count estimates. Clones were sequenced by immunoSEQ multiplex PCR, and TCRdb holds only the in-frame ones, with some missing. The DNA gave D and trimming, while V, J and clone size come from that table. Found here are approximately 300,000 clones, around 90% of them singletons; the top ten hold about 2%. Sample: peripheral blood. The gene calls are TRBV24-1 and TRBJ2-7; TRBD2 might be the D (6 bases). The receptor was isolated from a woman aged 45-65 years who had recovered from COVID-19. CDR3 in amino acids: CATSALAREDF. The CDR3 bases are TGTGCCACCAGTGCCTTGGCGAGGGAGGACTTC.